Given below is one TCR beta chain in context. Per the germline V gene, CDR1 is SQVTM and CDR2 is ANQGSEA. Trimming took 4 bases from V and 6 from J; bases not matched to a gene: 6. The CDR3 is made up of 14 amino acids. The sample comes from a study of PD-L1 blockade in urothelial cancer. Documented time point: peripheral blood 6 weeks after treatment start. Clones were read by immunoSEQ multiplex PCR, and TCRdb kept only the in-frame ones, dropping some. The data contain about 43,000 clones, about four fifths of them seen just once; the ten biggest clones take up around 16%. The specimen was PBMCs, collected around atezolizumab (anti-PD-L1) treatment. This sequence originates from a man between 60 and 75 years old with urothelial cancer. V and J are TRBV29-1 and TRBJ1-3, with 10 nucleotides matching TRBD1. CDR3 residues: CSVGGGQGPNTIYF. As DNA, the CDR3 is TGCAGCGTTGGCGGGGGACAGGGGCCAAACACCATATATTTT.